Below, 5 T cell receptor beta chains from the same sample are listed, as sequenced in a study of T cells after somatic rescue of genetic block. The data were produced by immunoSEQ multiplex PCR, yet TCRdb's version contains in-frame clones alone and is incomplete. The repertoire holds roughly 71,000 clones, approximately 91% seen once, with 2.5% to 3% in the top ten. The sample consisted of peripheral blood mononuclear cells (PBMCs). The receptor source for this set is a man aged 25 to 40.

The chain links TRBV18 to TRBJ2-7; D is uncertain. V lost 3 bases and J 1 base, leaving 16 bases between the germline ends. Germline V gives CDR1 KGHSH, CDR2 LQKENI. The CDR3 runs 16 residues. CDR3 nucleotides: TGTGCCAGCTCACCGGAGATGCGATTGTGGTCCTACGAGCAGTACTTC. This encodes CASSPEMRLWSYEQYF.

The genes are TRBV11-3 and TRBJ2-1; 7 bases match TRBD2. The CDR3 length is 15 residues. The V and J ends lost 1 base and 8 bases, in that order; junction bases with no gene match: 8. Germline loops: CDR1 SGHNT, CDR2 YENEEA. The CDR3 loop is CASSLGQTAGDEQFF. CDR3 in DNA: TGTGCCAGCAGCTTAGGGCAGACGGCGGGGGATGAGCAGTTCTTC.

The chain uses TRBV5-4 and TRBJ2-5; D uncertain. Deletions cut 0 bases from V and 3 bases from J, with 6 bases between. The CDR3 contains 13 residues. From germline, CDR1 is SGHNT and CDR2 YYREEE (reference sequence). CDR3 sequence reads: CASSLGLEETQYF. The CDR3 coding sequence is TGTGCCAGCAGCTTGGGACTTGAAGAGACCCAGTACTTC.

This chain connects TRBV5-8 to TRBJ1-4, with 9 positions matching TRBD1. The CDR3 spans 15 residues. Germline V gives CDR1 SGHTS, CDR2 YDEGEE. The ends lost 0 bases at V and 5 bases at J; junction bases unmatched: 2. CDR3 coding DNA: TGTGCCAGCAGCTTGGAAGGGACAGGGAATGAAAAACTGTTTTTT. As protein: CASSLEGTGNEKLFF. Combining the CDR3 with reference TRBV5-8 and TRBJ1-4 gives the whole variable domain EAGVTQSPTHLIKTRGQQATLRCSPISGHTSVYWYQQALGLGLQFLLWYDEGEERNRGNFPPRFSGRQFPNYSSELNVNALELEDSALYLCASSLEGTGNEKLFFGSGTQLSVL.

The CDR3 DNA reads TGTGCCAGCAGCTTGATGGATACGCAGTATTTT. Its translation: CASSLMDTQYF. The rearrangement uses TRBV5-5 and TRBJ2-3, with no clear D. There are 11 residues in the CDR3. Trimming left V 1 base short and J 6 bases short, with 3 bases between. Germline V gives CDR1 SGHKS, CDR2 YYEKEE (reference sequence).